One and the same sample provided the 20 T cell receptor beta chains below, sequenced in a study of T cell responses to AZD1222 COVID-19 vaccine. The protocol was immunoSEQ multiplex PCR, while the TCRdb copy is restricted to in-frame clones and leaves out a portion. The sample holds some 150,000 clones; about 93% are singletons and the top ten take 3.2%. The starting material was peripheral blood, obtained 28 days after the second AZD1222 dose. Source of these receptors: an adult who received the AZD1222 COVID-19 vaccine.

The gene calls are TRBV3-1 (or the pseudogene TRBV3-2) and TRBJ2-7; perhaps TRBD1 as D (5 bases). Per germline, CDR1 LGHDT and CDR2 YNNKEL (reference sequence). This CDR3 spans 14 amino acids. Trimming removed 8 bases at V and 6 bases at J, with 20 bases between. Written as DNA, the CDR3 is TGTGCCAGCGGGGTGACAGCATCTTCATCCGAGCAGTACTTC. As protein: CASGVTASSSEQYF.

Written as DNA, the CDR3 is TGTGCCAGCAGTTTAGGAAGGGATCCCAAATACGAGCAGTACTTC. Translation: CASSLGRDPKYEQYF. The V gene is TRBV27, the J gene TRBJ2-7, with D hard to call. The CDR3 spans 15 residues. The V gene's germline CDR1 is MNHEY and CDR2 SMNVEV (reference sequence). V dropped 2 bases and J dropped 4 bases, with 15 bases sitting between them.

The rearrangement uses TRBV4-2 and TRBJ2-3, with TRBD2 matching 16 bases. The CDR3 length is 20 residues. J gave up 6 bases and V 1 base, and 13 bases lay outside the gene matches. Germline CDR1 and CDR2: LGHNA and YNFKEQ. CDR3 loop: CASSQAPGGLAGGYLDTQYF. The CDR3 DNA is TGTGCCAGCAGCCAAGCTCCCGGGGGACTAGCGGGAGGGTATCTGGATACGCAGTATTTT.

This clone was seen a few times. The chain carries TRBV27 and TRBJ1-2; D possibly corresponds to TRBD1 (5 bases). Per the germline V gene, CDR1 is MNHEY and CDR2 is SMNVEV (reference sequence). Trimming left V 5 bases short and J 7 bases short, with 20 bases between. The CDR3 covers 15 residues. This CDR3 is CASSPAGTGVGGYTF. CDR3 DNA sequence: TGTGCCAGCAGTCCCGCCGGGACGGGGGTGGGTGGCTACACCTTC.

The chain carries TRBV4-1 and TRBJ1-5; a weak D match, TRBD1 (5 bases). The V gene's germline CDR1 is MGHRA and CDR2 YSYEKL. This CDR3 is built from 16 residues. The ends were cut back, 0 bases at V and 1 base at J, with 10 bases in the middle. CDR3 region: CASSQDHWGSNQPQHF. The CDR3 DNA reads TGCGCCAGCAGCCAAGATCATTGGGGGAGCAATCAGCCCCAGCATTTT.

The rearrangement links TRBV2 to TRBJ1-1, with 9 bases lining up with TRBD1. Trimming cost V 6 bases and J 1 base; bases outside gene matches: 3. Germline values: CDR1 SNHLY, CDR2 FYNNEI. The CDR3 runs 14 residues. Here the CDR3 DNA reads TGTGCCAGCAGCGTGGGACAGGGGAACACTGAAGCTTTCTTT. It codes for CASSVGQGNTEAFF.

The rearrangement links TRBV27 to TRBJ2-7; D is possibly TRBD2 (5 bases). Germline V gene lookup returns CDR1 MNHEY and CDR2 SMNVEV (reference sequence). Trimming left V 5 bases short and J 0 bases short, with 17 bases between. This CDR3 comprises 16 residues. In DNA form, the CDR3 reads TGTGCCAGCAGTATAACCGACGGGGAAAACTCCTACGAGCAGTACTTC. It is translated as CASSITDGENSYEQYF.

This clone appeared a few times. This chain joins TRBV4-2 and TRBJ1-2; 9 positions match TRBD1. The germline gives CDR1 LGHNA, CDR2 YNFKEQ. The V segment lost 5 bases and the J segment 2 bases; nucleotides outside the gene matches: 6. The CDR3 spans 15 residues. The CDR3 spells CASSARTGENYGYTF. The CDR3 nucleotides are TGTGCCAGCAGCGCCCGGACAGGGGAAAACTATGGCTACACCTTC.

This clone was seen a handful of times. This sequence joins TRBV5-8 and TRBJ1-3; the D is unclear. Per germline, CDR1 SGHTS and CDR2 YDEGEE. This CDR3 has 16 amino acids. V lost 2 bases, J lost 0 bases, and 12 bases lay in between. The CDR3 sequence: CASSFQQILSGNTIYF. The CDR3 nucleotides read TGTGCCAGCAGCTTTCAACAGATCCTCTCTGGAAACACCATATATTTT.

CDR3 nucleotide sequence: TGTGCCAGCAGGCTAGCGGCCTACGAGCAGTACTTC. Protein product: CASRLAAYEQYF. V gene TRBV6-5 combines with J gene TRBJ2-7; 7 nucleotides match TRBD2. Germline CDR1 reads MNHEY; CDR2 reads SVGAGI. The CDR3 consists of 12 residues. V lost 6 bases, J lost 2 bases, and 1 base stayed unmatched.

V is TRBV10-1 and J is TRBJ2-2; no firm D call. CDR1 is WNHNN and CDR2 is SYGVQD in the germline V gene (reference sequence). V was shortened by 6 bases and J by 8 bases, with 7 bases between the two germline ends. The CDR3 covers 11 residues. The CDR3 sequence: CASRDAGELFF. DNA of the CDR3: TGCGCCAGCAGGGACGCGGGGGAGCTGTTTTTT.

This sequence joins TRBV2 and TRBJ1-5; D unresolved. The CDR3 has 14 residues. In germline, CDR1 is SNHLY, CDR2 FYNNEI. V gave up 7 bases and J gave up 0 bases, with 10 bases separating them. As DNA, the CDR3 is TGTGCCAGCAATGGTCTATATAGCAATCAGCCCCAGCATTTT. Protein sequence: CASNGLYSNQPQHF.

V usage is TRBV7-8 and J usage is TRBJ1-2, with no clear D. CDR1 is SGHVS and CDR2 is FQNEAQ in the germline V gene. This CDR3 is 11 amino acids long. Trimming cost V 5 bases and J 4 bases, with 5 bases left between them. This chain's CDR3 is CASSRGYGYTF. The CDR3 DNA sequence: TGTGCCAGCAGCCGGGGCTATGGCTACACCTTC.

The rearrangement uses TRBV4-1 and TRBJ2-3; 15 bases agree with TRBD2. The trim removed 2 bases at V and 6 bases at J, leaving 9 bases unmatched. CDR3 length: 18 residues. The germline V gene has CDR1 MGHRA and CDR2 YSYEKL. This CDR3 reads CASSQLPGLAGGSDTQYF. The CDR3 region has the DNA TGCGCCAGCAGCCAACTCCCGGGACTAGCGGGAGGAAGCGATACGCAGTATTTT.

The gene calls are TRBV5-1 and TRBJ2-2; TRBD2 is a possible D gene (5 bases). CDR3 length: 14 amino acids. Trimming took off 4 bases at V and 4 bases at J, with 11 bases between the two ends. Germline loops: CDR1 SGHRS, CDR2 YFSETQ. CDR3 protein: CASSRDSSTGELFF. DNA for the CDR3: TGCGCCAGCAGCCGGGATTCGAGCACCGGGGAGCTGTTTTTT. Using reference TRBV5-1 and TRBJ2-2 for the parts outside the CDR3, the full variable domain is KAGVTQTPRYLIKTRGQQVTLSCSPISGHRSVSWYQQTPGQGLQFLFEYFSETQRNKGNFPGRFSGRQFSNSRSEMNVSTLELGDSALYLCASSRDSSTGELFFGEGSRLTVL.

This chain connects TRBV12-3 or TRBV12-4 to TRBJ2-1; unclear D gene. The CDR3 is 12 residues long. Trimming pared 3 bases from V and 7 bases from J, leaving 7 bases between. CDR3 residues: CASSFGLNEQFF. Here the CDR3 DNA reads TGTGCCAGCAGTTTTGGCCTTAATGAGCAGTTCTTC.

V usage is TRBV7-9 and J usage is TRBJ2-2; D call uncertain. The V gene's germline CDR1 is SEHNR and CDR2 FQNEAQ (reference sequence). V was trimmed by 5 bases and J by 3 bases, leaving 13 bases between them. The CDR3 has 15 amino acids. Here the CDR3 DNA reads TGTGCCAGCAGCCAAAGGGTGAGAGACACCGGGGAGCTGTTTTTT. Its translation is CASSQRVRDTGELFF.

The chain has TRBV19 and TRBJ2-3, with D possibly TRBD1 on 7 matching bases. The germline CDR1 and CDR2 sequences are LNHDA and SQIVND (reference sequence). This CDR3 is 18 amino acids long. V was cut by 8 bases and J by 1 base, with 25 bases left in between. CDR3 nucleotide sequence: TGTGCCAGTCGTCGTATTCTCAGGGGGGAAAGCGGCACAGATACGCAGTATTTT. Its protein is CASRRILRGESGTDTQYF.

This chain uses TRBV20-1 with TRBJ2-2; D unresolved. Trimming removed 3 bases at V and 1 base at J, with 6 bases between. The CDR3 length is 13 residues. Germline CDR1 and CDR2: DFQATT and SNEGSKA (reference sequence). CDR3 amino acids: CSASLGNTGELFF. For the CDR3, the DNA is TGCAGTGCTAGTCTGGGGAACACCGGGGAGCTGTTTTTT.

The chain joins TRBV2 to TRBJ2-5, with 9 bases that match TRBD2. The germline V gene encodes CDR1 SNHLY and CDR2 FYNNEI. V was clipped by 6 bases and J by 0 bases; unmatched bases: 5. The CDR3 totals 15 residues. The CDR3 coding sequence is TGTGCCAGCAGCGCTAGCGGGATCAACCAAGAGACCCAGTACTTC. Residues: CASSASGINQETQYF.